This record looks at one T cell receptor beta chain sequence and its context. No antigen is known for it. The PCR ran on 60 Vbeta and 13 Jbeta primers. Sequencing used immunoSEQ multiplex PCR; TCRdb keeps in-frame clones, though not all of them. Here the sample spans under 200,000 clones, about four fifths being singletons. V lost 5 bases and J lost 0, with 7 bases in between. The length of the CDR3 is 13 residues. Germline V gene sequence: CDR1 SGHNT, CDR2 YENEEA. These data originate in a study of cytomegalovirus exposure and HLA in healthy donors. Study findings and constraints: In presence/absence analyses, roughly uniform sequencing depth across donors was assumed. Previously analyzed data showed that most TCR beta V segments were productive at a frequency of about 87% or about 30%.

The source is a woman aged 30 to 39 in good health and CMV-seropositive. The chain recombines TRBV11-3 with TRBJ1-1; D remains ambiguous. Specimen: PBMCs. The CDR3 DNA is TGTGCCAGCAGCGCGGTGGTGAACACTGAAGCTTTCTTT. Translated: CASSAVVNTEAFF.